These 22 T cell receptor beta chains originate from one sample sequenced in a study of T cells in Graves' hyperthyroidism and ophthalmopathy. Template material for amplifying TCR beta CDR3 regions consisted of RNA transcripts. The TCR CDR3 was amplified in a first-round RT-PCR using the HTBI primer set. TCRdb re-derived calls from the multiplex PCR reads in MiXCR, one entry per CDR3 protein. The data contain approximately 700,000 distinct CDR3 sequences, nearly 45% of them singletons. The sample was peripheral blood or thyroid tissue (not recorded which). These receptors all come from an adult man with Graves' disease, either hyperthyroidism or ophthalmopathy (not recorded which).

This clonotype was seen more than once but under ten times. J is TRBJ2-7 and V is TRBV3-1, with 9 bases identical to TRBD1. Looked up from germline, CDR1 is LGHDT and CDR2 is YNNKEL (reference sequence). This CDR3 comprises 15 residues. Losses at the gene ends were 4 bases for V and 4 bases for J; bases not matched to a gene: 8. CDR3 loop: CASSLGTGTQYEQYF. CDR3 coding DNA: TGTGCCAGCAGCCTGGGGACAGGGACACAATACGAGCAGTACTTC.

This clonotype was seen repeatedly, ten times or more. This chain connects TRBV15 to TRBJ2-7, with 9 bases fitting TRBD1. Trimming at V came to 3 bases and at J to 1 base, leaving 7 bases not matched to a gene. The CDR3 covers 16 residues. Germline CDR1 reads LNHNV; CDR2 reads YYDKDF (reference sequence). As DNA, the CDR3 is TGTGCCACCAGCAGCGTCTCGGGACAGGGATCCTACGAGCAGTACTTC. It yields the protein CATSSVSGQGSYEQYF.

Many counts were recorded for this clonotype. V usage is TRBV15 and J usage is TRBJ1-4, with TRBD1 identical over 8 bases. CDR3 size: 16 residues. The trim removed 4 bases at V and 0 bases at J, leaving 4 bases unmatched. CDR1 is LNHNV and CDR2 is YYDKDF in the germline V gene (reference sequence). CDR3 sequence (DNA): TGTGCCACCAGCAAGGGACAGGCCGCAACTAATGAAAAACTGTTTTTT. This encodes CATSKGQAATNEKLFF.

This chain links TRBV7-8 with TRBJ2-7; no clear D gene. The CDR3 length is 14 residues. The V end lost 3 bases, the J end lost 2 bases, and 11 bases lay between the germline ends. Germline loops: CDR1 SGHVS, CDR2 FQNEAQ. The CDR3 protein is CASSFRVGPYEQYF. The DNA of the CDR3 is TGTGCCAGCAGCTTCCGGGTCGGTCCCTACGAGCAGTACTTC. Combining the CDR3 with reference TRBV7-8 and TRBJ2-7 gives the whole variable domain GAGVSQSPRYKVAKRGQDVALRCDPISGHVSLFWYQQALGQGPEFLTYFQNEAQLDKSGLPSDRFFAERPEGSVSTLKIQRTQQEDSAVYLCASSFRVGPYEQYFGPGTRLTVT.

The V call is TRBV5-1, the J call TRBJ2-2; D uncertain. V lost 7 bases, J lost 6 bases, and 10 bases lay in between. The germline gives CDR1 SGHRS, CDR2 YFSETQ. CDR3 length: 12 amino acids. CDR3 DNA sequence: TGCGCCAGCTCAGTAGTCCCCGGGGAGCTGTTTTTT. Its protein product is CASSVVPGELFF.

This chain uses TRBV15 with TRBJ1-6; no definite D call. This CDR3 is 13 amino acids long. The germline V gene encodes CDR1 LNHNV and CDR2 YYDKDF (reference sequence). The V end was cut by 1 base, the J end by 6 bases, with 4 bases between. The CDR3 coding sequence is TGTGCCACCAGCAGAGTTATTAATTCACCCCTCCACTTT. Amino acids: CATSRVINSPLHF.

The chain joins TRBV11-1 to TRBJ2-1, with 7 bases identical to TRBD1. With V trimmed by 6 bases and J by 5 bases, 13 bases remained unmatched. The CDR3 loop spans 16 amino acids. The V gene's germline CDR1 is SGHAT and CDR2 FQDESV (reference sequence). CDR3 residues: CASSDPVGQGDNEQFF. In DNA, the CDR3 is TGTGCCAGCAGTGATCCGGTCGGGCAGGGGGACAATGAGCAGTTCTTC.

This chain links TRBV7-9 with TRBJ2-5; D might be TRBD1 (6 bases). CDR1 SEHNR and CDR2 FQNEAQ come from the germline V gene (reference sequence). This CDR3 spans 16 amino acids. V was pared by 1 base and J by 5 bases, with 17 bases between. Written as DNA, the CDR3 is TGTGCCAGCAGCTTAGGGTCCAGGGGCCCTGGGGAGACCCAGTACTTC. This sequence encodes CASSLGSRGPGETQYF. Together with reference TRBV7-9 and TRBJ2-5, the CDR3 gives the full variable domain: DTGVSQNPRHKITKRGQNVTFRCDPISEHNRLYWYRQTLGQGPEFLTYFQNEAQLEKSRLLSDRFSAERPKGSFSTLEIQRTEQGDSAMYLCASSLGSRGPGETQYFGPGTRLLVL.

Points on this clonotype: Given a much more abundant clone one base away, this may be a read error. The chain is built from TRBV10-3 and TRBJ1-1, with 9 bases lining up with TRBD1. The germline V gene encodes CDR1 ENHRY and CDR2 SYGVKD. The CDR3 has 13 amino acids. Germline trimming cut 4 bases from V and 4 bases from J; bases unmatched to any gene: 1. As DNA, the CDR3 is TGTGCCATCAGTGGGACAGGGGCCACTGAAGCTTTCTTT. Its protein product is CAISGTGATEAFF.

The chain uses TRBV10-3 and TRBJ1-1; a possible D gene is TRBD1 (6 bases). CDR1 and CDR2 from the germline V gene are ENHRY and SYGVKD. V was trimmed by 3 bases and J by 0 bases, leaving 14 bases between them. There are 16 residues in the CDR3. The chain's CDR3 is CAISEGERTVNTEAFF. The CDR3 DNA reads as TGTGCCATCAGTGAAGGGGAACGGACAGTGAACACTGAAGCTTTCTTT.

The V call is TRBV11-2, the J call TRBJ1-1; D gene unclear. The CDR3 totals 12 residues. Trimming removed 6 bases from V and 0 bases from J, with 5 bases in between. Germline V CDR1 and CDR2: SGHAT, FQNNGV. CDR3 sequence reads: CASSKMNTEAFF. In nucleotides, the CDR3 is TGTGCCAGCAGTAAAATGAACACTGAAGCTTTCTTT.

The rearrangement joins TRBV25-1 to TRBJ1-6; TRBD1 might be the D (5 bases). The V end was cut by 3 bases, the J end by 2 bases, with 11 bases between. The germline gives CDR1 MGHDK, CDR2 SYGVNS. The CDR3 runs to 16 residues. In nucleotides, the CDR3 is TGTGCCAGCAGTGAGGGGGGTCGCACCTATAATTCACCCCTCCACTTT. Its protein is CASSEGGRTYNSPLHF.

The CDR3 sequence is CATSTGRDEAFF. CDR3 coding DNA: TGTGCCACCAGTACAGGGCGTGATGAAGCTTTCTTT. The chain has TRBV24-1 and TRBJ1-1; D is perhaps TRBD1 (6 bases). This CDR3 region has 12 residues. Between the trimmed V and J ends, which lost 6 bases and 7 bases, there was a span of 11 bases. The germline gives CDR1 KGHDR, CDR2 SFDVKD.

In DNA, the CDR3 is TGTGCCACCGGGACAGGAGGGGTGGGTGACTATGGCTACACCTTC. Amino acids: CATGTGGVGDYGYTF. The V and J genes are TRBV10-3 and TRBJ1-2; 8 bases line up with TRBD1. From germline, CDR1 is ENHRY and CDR2 SYGVKD. This CDR3 contains 15 residues. J gave up 3 bases and V 10 bases, and 13 bases lay outside the gene matches.

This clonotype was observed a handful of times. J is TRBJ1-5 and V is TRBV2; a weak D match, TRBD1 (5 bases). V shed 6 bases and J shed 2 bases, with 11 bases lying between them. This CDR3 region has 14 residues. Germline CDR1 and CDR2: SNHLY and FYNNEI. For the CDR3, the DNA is TGTGCCAGCAGCTGGGGGGATGGCAATCAGCCCCAGCATTTT. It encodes CASSWGDGNQPQHF.

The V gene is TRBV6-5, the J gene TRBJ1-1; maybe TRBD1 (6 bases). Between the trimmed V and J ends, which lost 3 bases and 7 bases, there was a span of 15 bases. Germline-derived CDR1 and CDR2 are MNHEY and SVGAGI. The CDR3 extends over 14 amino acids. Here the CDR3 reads CASSYWGAHNEAFF. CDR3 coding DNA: TGTGCCAGCAGTTATTGGGGGGCGCATAATGAAGCTTTCTTT.

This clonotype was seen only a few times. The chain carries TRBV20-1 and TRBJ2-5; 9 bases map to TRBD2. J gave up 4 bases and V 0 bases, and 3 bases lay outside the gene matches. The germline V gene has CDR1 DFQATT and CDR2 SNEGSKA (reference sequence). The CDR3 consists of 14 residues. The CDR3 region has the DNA TGCAGTGCTAGAGATACACTAGCGGGAGAGACCCAGTACTTC. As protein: CSARDTLAGETQYF.

CDR3 amino acids: CATSTGTSGGEQYF. DNA of the CDR3: TGTGCCACCAGCACCGGGACTAGCGGGGGCGAGCAGTACTTC. The chain links TRBV15 to TRBJ2-7, with TRBD2 matching 14 bases. The germline CDR1 and CDR2 sequences are LNHNV and YYDKDF (reference sequence). The length of the CDR3 is 14 residues. V was pared by 4 bases and J by 6 bases, with 2 bases of the junction left unmatched.

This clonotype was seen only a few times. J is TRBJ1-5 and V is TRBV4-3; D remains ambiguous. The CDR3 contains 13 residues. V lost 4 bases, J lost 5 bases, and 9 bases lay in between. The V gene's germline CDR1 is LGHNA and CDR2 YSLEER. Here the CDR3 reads CASSLLIDQPQHF. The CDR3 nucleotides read TGCGCCAGCAGCCTTTTAATTGATCAGCCCCAGCATTTT.

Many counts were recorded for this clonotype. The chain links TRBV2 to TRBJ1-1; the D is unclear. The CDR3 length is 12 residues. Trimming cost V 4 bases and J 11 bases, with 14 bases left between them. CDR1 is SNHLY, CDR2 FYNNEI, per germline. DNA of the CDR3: TGTGCCAGCAGTGTGTTTGTTTATATGGCTTTCTTT. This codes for CASSVFVYMAFF.

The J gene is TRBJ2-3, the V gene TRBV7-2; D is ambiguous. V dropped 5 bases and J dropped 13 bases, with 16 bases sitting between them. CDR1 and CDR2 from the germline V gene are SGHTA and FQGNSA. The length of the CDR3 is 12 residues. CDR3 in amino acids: CASSKSLGVEYF. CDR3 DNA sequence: TGTGCCAGCAGCAAAAGCTTGGGTGTGGAGTATTTT.

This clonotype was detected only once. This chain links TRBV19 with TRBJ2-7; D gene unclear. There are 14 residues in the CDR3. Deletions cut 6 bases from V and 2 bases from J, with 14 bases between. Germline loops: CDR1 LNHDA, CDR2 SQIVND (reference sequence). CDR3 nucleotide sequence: TGTGCCAGTAGGGAGACTGGAAAGCCCTACGAGCAGTACTTC. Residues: CASRETGKPYEQYF.